These 18 T cell receptor beta chains were sequenced from one sample in a study of blood T cell repertoires in COVID-19. Libraries were prepared by immunoSEQ multiplex PCR; TCRdb keeps only in-frame clonotypes and omits some of them. The sample lists around 400,000 clones; approximately 90% were seen once. Sequencing was performed on PBMCs or T cells enriched from blood (not recorded which). Receptor source: a young woman who had been exposed to COVID-19.

The rearrangement joins TRBV3-1 (or the pseudogene TRBV3-2) to TRBJ2-1; TRBD2 matches 7 bases. Germline CDR1 is LGHDT and CDR2 is YNNKEL (reference sequence). This CDR3 region has 16 residues. The junction had 11 bases not matched to a gene; V was cut back by 3 bases and J by 6 bases. The DNA of the CDR3 is TGTGCCAGCAGCCACCGATTGGGAGGGACGGGCAATGAGCAGTTCTTC. Translated: CASSHRLGGTGNEQFF.

This clone was detected only a few times. Other nucleotide sequences from this sample produce the same CDR3. The chain employs TRBV7-9 and TRBJ2-7; a weak D match, TRBD1 (6 bases). CDR1 SEHNR and CDR2 FQNEAQ come from the germline V gene (reference sequence). The CDR3 is 12 residues long. V lost 4 bases and J 5 bases, leaving 9 bases between the germline ends. The chain's CDR3 is CASSSTGDEQYF. The CDR3 region has the DNA TGTGCCAGCAGCTCGACAGGTGACGAGCAGTACTTC.

A single count supports this clone. The V call is TRBV10-1, the J call TRBJ2-3; D call uncertain. CDR1 is WNHNN and CDR2 is SYGVQD in the germline V gene (reference sequence). The CDR3 covers 15 residues. The V and J ends lost 3 bases and 4 bases respectively, with 14 bases between them. This chain's CDR3 is CASSEPSYLPDTQYF. The CDR3 DNA reads as TGCGCCAGCAGTGAACCATCCTACCTGCCAGATACGCAGTATTTT.

The rearrangement joins TRBV4-3 to TRBJ2-3; 9 bases map to TRBD2. CDR1 is LGHNA, CDR2 YSLEER, per germline. The J segment lost 3 bases and the V segment lost 0 bases, leaving 7 bases of the junction unmatched. This CDR3 has 17 residues. The CDR3 reads CASSQDALGLATDTQYF. CDR3 sequence (DNA): TGCGCCAGCAGCCAAGACGCTCTAGGACTAGCGACAGATACGCAGTATTTT.

V and J are TRBV7-3 and TRBJ2-3; 10 nucleotides match TRBD1. Germline V gene sequence: CDR1 SGHTA, CDR2 FQGTGA. The CDR3 has 17 residues. The V segment lost 5 bases and the J segment 5 bases; nucleotides outside the gene matches: 13. The CDR3 region has the DNA TGTGCCAGCAGCGCACCCGGGACAGGGGTAACACGAGATACGCAGTATTTT. Amino acid sequence: CASSAPGTGVTRDTQYF. Full variable domain (missing parts from reference TRBV7-3 and TRBJ2-3): GAGVSQTPSNKVTEKGKYVELRCDPISGHTALYWYRQSLGQGPEFLIYFQGTGAADDSGLPNDRFFAVRPEGSVSTLKIQRTERGDSAVYLCASSAPGTGVTRDTQYFGPGTRLTVL.

The sample holds one count of this clone. The chain carries TRBV18 and TRBJ2-5, with TRBD2 as a possible D gene (6 bases). V lost 1 base and J lost 1, with 7 bases in between. This CDR3 has 14 residues. Per the germline V gene, CDR1 is KGHSH and CDR2 is LQKENI. CDR3 bases: TGTGCCAGCTCACCACGGGACTTCCAAGAGACCCAGTACTTC. Its protein product is CASSPRDFQETQYF.

The CDR3 spells CASSLGVGDLRGSPLHF. The CDR3 DNA reads TGTGCCAGCAGCTTAGGTGTAGGGGACCTCAGGGGTTCACCCCTCCACTTT. The chain has TRBV7-9 and TRBJ1-6; D may be TRBD1 (6 bases). Trimming pared 1 base from V and 9 bases from J, leaving 19 bases between. Germline V gene sequence: CDR1 SEHNR, CDR2 FQNEAQ (reference sequence). There are 17 residues in the CDR3.

The V and J genes are TRBV7-3 and TRBJ2-1, with a weak D call TRBD1 (6 bases). CDR1 is SGHTA and CDR2 is FQGTGA in the germline V gene. The length of the CDR3 is 12 residues. The ends were cut back, 5 bases at V and 6 bases at J, with 8 bases in the middle. As DNA, the CDR3 is TGTGCCAGCAGCACCAGGGGCAATGAGCAGTTCTTC. Protein: CASSTRGNEQFF.

The chain combines TRBV7-9 with TRBJ1-1; possibly TRBD1 for D (6 bases). V lost 2 bases and J lost 3, with 10 bases in between. Germline-derived CDR1 and CDR2 are SEHNR and FQNEAQ (reference sequence). There are 14 residues in the CDR3. As DNA, the CDR3 is TGTGCCAGCAGCTTAAACGCAGGGGACACTGAAGCTTTCTTT. Residues: CASSLNAGDTEAFF. Based on the CDR3 plus reference TRBV7-9 and TRBJ1-1, the full variable domain is DTGVSQNPRHKITKRGQNVTFRCDPISEHNRLYWYRQTLGQGPEFLTYFQNEAQLEKSRLLSDRFSAERPKGSFSTLEIQRTEQGDSAMYLCASSLNAGDTEAFFGQGTRLTVV.

The chain combines TRBV6-4 with TRBJ1-1; D may be TRBD1 (6 bases). The CDR3 sequence is 12 residues long. Between the trimmed V and J ends, which lost 8 bases and 4 bases, there was a span of 11 bases. The germline gives CDR1 MRHNA, CDR2 SNTAGT. The CDR3 nucleotides read TGTGCCAGCCAGGGGCCGGGCACTGAAGCTTTCTTT. Amino acids: CASQGPGTEAFF.

The gene calls are TRBV7-2 and TRBJ2-7; D is unclear. The CDR3 has 13 amino acids. Trimming took off 2 bases at V and 3 bases at J, with 8 bases between the two ends. Germline V gene sequence: CDR1 SGHTA, CDR2 FQGNSA. The CDR3 sequence: CASSLSPGYEQYF. DNA of the CDR3: TGTGCCAGCAGCTTAAGTCCGGGCTACGAGCAGTACTTC.

The V gene is TRBV6-5, the J gene TRBJ2-7, with TRBD1 matching 8 bases. With V trimmed by 0 bases and J by 4 bases, 5 bases remained unmatched. The germline CDR1 and CDR2 sequences are MNHEY and SVGAGI. The CDR3 totals 15 residues. CDR3: CASSYSVRGRYEQYF. The CDR3 DNA reads TGTGCCAGCAGTTACTCAGTCAGGGGGCGGTACGAGCAGTACTTC.

The CDR3 DNA reads TGTGCCAGCAGTCCCCGGGAGTCTGCTATTAGGAATGAGCAGTTCTTC. Translated: CASSPRESAIRNEQFF. The rearrangement joins TRBV25-1 to TRBJ2-1; tentative D call: TRBD2 (6 bases). The germline gives CDR1 MGHDK, CDR2 SYGVNS. Trimming cost V 5 bases and J 7 bases, with 21 bases left between them. The CDR3 length is 16 residues.

The rearrangement uses TRBV7-8 and TRBJ2-5; possible D gene TRBD1, 5 bases. Germline lookup yields CDR1 SGHVS and CDR2 FQNEAQ. Trimming removed 2 bases from V and 1 base from J, with 17 bases in between. CDR3 length equals 17 residues. CDR3: CASSLRGNSIVQETQYF. As DNA, the CDR3 is TGTGCCAGCAGCTTAAGGGGAAATAGTATCGTCCAAGAGACCCAGTACTTC. The entire variable domain, with the rest obtained from reference TRBV7-8 and TRBJ2-5, is as follows: GAGVSQSPRYKVAKRGQDVALRCDPISGHVSLFWYQQALGQGPEFLTYFQNEAQLDKSGLPSDRFFAERPEGSVSTLKIQRTQQEDSAVYLCASSLRGNSIVQETQYFGPGTRLLVL.

Only a few counts were recorded for this clone. This sequence joins TRBV6-1 and TRBJ2-7; possible D gene TRBD1, 5 bases. V was pared by 1 base and J by 2 bases, with 15 bases between. The V gene's germline CDR1 is MNHNS and CDR2 SASEGT. This CDR3 has 16 amino acids. The CDR3 spells CASSEVRTPEPYEQYF. In nucleotides, the CDR3 is TGTGCCAGCAGTGAAGTCCGGACACCCGAACCCTACGAGCAGTACTTC.

This clone was seen a single time. The V and J genes are TRBV19 and TRBJ1-6; D gene unclear. This CDR3 comprises 15 residues. Germline V lookup: CDR1 LNHDA, CDR2 SQIVND (reference sequence). The V end was cut by 5 bases, the J end by 0 bases, with 8 bases between. For the CDR3, the DNA is TGTGCCAGTAGTCTCCCTAGCTCCTATAATTCACCCCTCCACTTT. As protein: CASSLPSSYNSPLHF.

The chain uses TRBV7-2 and TRBJ2-7; D unclear. Trimming took off 5 bases at V and 8 bases at J, with 19 bases between the two ends. The germline V gene encodes CDR1 SGHTA and CDR2 FQGNSA. There are 14 residues in the CDR3. CDR3: CASSPMSVLTKQYF. The CDR3 bases are TGTGCCAGCAGCCCCATGAGTGTGCTTACGAAGCAGTACTTC. The full variable domain, rest sourced from reference TRBV7-2 and TRBJ2-7, is GAGVSQSPSNKVTEKGKDVELRCDPISGHTALYWYRQSLGQGLEFLIYFQGNSAPDKSGLPSDRFSAERTGGSVSTLTIQRTQQEDSAVYLCASSPMSVLTKQYFGPGTRLTVT.

This clone is a singleton in its sample. The chain employs TRBV19 and TRBJ2-1, with 8 bases matching TRBD2. Germline assignment: CDR1 LNHDA and CDR2 SQIVND (reference sequence). J gave up 0 bases and V 7 bases, and 5 bases lay outside the gene matches. The length of the CDR3 is 15 residues. Written as DNA, the CDR3 is TGTGCCAGTAAAAAGAGCGGGAGCTCCTACAATGAGCAGTTCTTC. This gives the protein CASKKSGSSYNEQFF.